The T cell receptor beta chain under discussion was sequenced for a study of cytotoxic CD8 clonotypes in ibrutinib-treated CLL. Study-level results: Treatment saw public clonotypes, which were uncommon, either contract or stay stable.

The CDR3 covers 15 residues. Unmatched junction bases numbered 7, after V lost 3 bases and J lost 5 bases. Germline CDR1 is MGHRA and CDR2 is YSYEKL. This clone showed up just a few times. Antigen specificity is unknown. Assay used: immunoSEQ multiplex PCR; TCRdb lists only in-frame clones, some missing. This sample has about 56,000 clones; 55% to 65% occur once, and the top ten carry about 20%. The genes are TRBV4-1 and TRBJ2-1; 7 bases align to TRBD1. The sample here was PBMCs, taken after 24 months of ibrutinib treatment. The TCR sequence derives from a human donor with chronic lymphocytic leukemia. DNA of the CDR3: TGCGCCAGCAGCCACACGGACAGGAAGGACAATGAGCAGTTCTTC. Translation gives CASSHTDRKDNEQFF.